This TCR beta chain was recovered during a study of CD8+ T cells in alopecia areata listed by TCRdb under 2018. For the wider study: In both human patients and the C3H/HeJ mouse model, the study applied high-throughput TCRbeta sequencing to look at T cell clonal expansion in alopecia areata. Amplification of TCRbeta CDR3 regions was done by immunoSEQ multiplex PCR using 35 Vbeta forward primers and 13 Jbeta reverse primers. The RNA source kit depended on sample type: the PAXgene miRNA kit for fixed scalp, the miRNeasy kit for PBMCs, and the RNeasy kit for mouse skin. Clonality in the scalp was compared among normal scalp (n=4), patchy alopecia areata scalp (n=8), and alopecia totalis/universalis scalp (n=8). On the human side, TCRbeta sequencing was run on scalp tissue and on sorted CD4+ and CD8+ peripheral blood T cells from healthy controls and from alopecia areata patients with either patchy or totalis/universalis disease.

In the case of this clone: Its recognized antigen is unknown. Per-nucleotide qualities are absent, and no much larger clonotype sits a single base away.

PBMCs were isolated by density centrifugation and stained for CD3, CD4 and CD8, and CD4+ and CD8+ T cells were sorted on a FACSAria. Scalp biopsies and blood samples were provided by unaffected controls. Overall results and qualifications from the work: Shared TCR sequences between patients were less evident than in mice, which may be partly attributable to HLA diversity in the patient population. Resident alphabeta T cells in normal human skin are also sequenced, complicating scalp TCR repertoire analysis, unlike mouse skin dominated by gammadelta T cells. Compared with normal scalp, lesional scalp, particularly in alopecia totalis/universalis, had higher clonality and more expanded CD8+ clones, which suggests antigenic drive.

The library was obtained by the immunoSEQ multiplex PCR assay. For TCR sequencing, RNA was extracted from every sample and reverse transcribed into cDNA to serve as template. First-strand cDNA was synthesized with SuperScript III using a 2:1 mix of oligo-dT and random hexamers. A synthetic immune receptor repertoire was used to gauge amplification bias, and whatever bias remained was removed computationally. Regarding the original processing steps: After raw reads were preprocessed to remove errors, the CDR3 was defined following IMGT conventions as running from the conserved cysteine to phenylalanine. To get clonality, Shannon entropy was normalized by log2 of the number of productive unique TCRs and the result was subtracted from 1. Scalp TCRbeta sequences were cross-referenced with sorted blood CD4 and CD8 repertoires so that the CD4 or CD8 identity of scalp clones could be inferred. TCRdb retrieved this table from immuneACCESS and kept in-frame rearrangements only. Not all clones are present; in checked studies, unresolved V genes account for under half, and no reason is known for the remainder. Clone size and the V and J calls come from that table; the DNA yielded D and trimming. The sample yields over 150,000 clones; approximately 53% were counted once. The ten largest clones capture 4.5% to 6% of the sample.

The clonotype comes from a human donor in good health. Sequences were obtained from CD8+ T cells sorted from blood.

The DNA is TGTGCCAGCAGCTTAGCCGTTATCTACGAGCAGTACTTC. This sequence encodes CASSLAVIYEQYF. The rearranged segments are TRBV13 and TRBJ2-7; no D gene is confidently identified. From the cysteine up to the phenylalanine, the CDR3 has a length of 13 residues. Solely the CDR3 DNA is kept, with 39 bases framed from the first base. Looking up the germline V gene (reference sequence) yields CDR1 PRHDT and CDR2 FYEKMQ. Cut back by 1 base and 3 bases, the V and J ends lie 7 bases apart.